Following are 5 T cell receptor beta chains from one sample sequenced in a study of T cell responses to AZD1222 COVID-19 vaccine. Using immunoSEQ multiplex PCR, the repertoire was profiled, and TCRdb retains in-frame clones only, with some absent. Counted here are tens of thousands of clones, 89% occurring once; the ten biggest clones make up approximately 9.3%. Sequencing was performed on peripheral blood, taken 28 days after the second AZD1222 dose. The receptors shown here come from an adult who received the AZD1222 COVID-19 vaccine.

The genes are TRBV18 and TRBJ1-5; no definite D call. Germline-derived CDR1 and CDR2 are KGHSH and LQKENI. V was clipped by 2 bases and J by 11 bases, with 13 bases between them. This CDR3 comprises 13 residues. The CDR3 DNA reads TGTGCCAGCTCACCAGGTAAGGGAGCGGCCCAGCATTTT. Translated, it gives CASSPGKGAAQHF.

In DNA, the CDR3 is TGTGCCAGCAGCCGACGACAGCTGGGGACTGAAGCTTTCTTT. Translation: CASSRRQLGTEAFF. The V and J genes are TRBV14 and TRBJ1-1, with D possibly TRBD1 on 5 matching bases. The V and J ends lost 4 bases and 5 bases respectively, with 14 bases between them. There are 14 residues in the CDR3. CDR1 and CDR2 from the germline V gene are SGHDN and FVKESK.

The V call is TRBV5-8, the J call TRBJ2-5, with 10 bases identical to TRBD1. The CDR3 has 15 amino acids. Germline values: CDR1 SGHTS, CDR2 YDEGEE. The J segment lost 3 bases and the V segment lost 4 bases, leaving 6 bases of the junction unmatched. The CDR3 nucleotides read TGTGCCAGCAGCCCCGGGACAGGGGTGGAAGAGACCCAGTACTTC. It encodes CASSPGTGVEETQYF.

V gene TRBV29-1 combines with J gene TRBJ2-5; a possible D gene is TRBD2 (7 bases). This CDR3 has 12 residues. Trimming stripped 4 bases from V and 7 bases from J, with 13 bases between. Germline V lookup: CDR1 SQVTM, CDR2 ANQGSEA. The CDR3 DNA follows: TGCAGCGTTGTCGGGGGGCGGGGGACCCAGTACTTC. Translated: CSVVGGRGTQYF.

This chain joins TRBV10-3 and TRBJ2-1; possible D gene TRBD2, 6 bases. CDR3 length: 16 amino acids. Germline CDR1 ENHRY, CDR2 SYGVKD. V lost 0 bases, J lost 2 bases, and 11 bases lay in between. In nucleotides, the CDR3 is TGTGCCATCAGTGAGTCTGGAGGGTTACCCTACAATGAGCAGTTCTTC. Translating gives CAISESGGLPYNEQFF.